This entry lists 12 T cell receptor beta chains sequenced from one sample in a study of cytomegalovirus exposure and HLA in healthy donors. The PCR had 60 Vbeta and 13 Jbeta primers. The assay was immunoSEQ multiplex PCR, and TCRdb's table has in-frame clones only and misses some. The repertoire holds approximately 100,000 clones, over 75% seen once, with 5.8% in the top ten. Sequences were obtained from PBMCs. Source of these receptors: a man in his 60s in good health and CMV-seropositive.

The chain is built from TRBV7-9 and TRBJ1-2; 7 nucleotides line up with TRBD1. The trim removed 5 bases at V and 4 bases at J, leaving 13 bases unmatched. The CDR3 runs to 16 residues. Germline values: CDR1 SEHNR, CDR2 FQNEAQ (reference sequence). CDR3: CASSNRGLPPPYGYTF. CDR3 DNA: TGTGCCAGCAGCAACAGGGGATTACCTCCCCCCTATGGCTACACCTTC.

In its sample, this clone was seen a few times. The CDR3 bases are TGTGCCGCGGGCTACAATGAGCAGTTCTTC. This gives the protein CAAGYNEQFF. V gene TRBV27 combines with J gene TRBJ2-1; weak D call: TRBD2 (5 bases). The CDR3 totals 10 residues. Trimming removed 11 bases from V and 3 bases from J, with 5 bases in between. CDR1 is MNHEY, CDR2 SMNVEV, per germline (reference sequence).

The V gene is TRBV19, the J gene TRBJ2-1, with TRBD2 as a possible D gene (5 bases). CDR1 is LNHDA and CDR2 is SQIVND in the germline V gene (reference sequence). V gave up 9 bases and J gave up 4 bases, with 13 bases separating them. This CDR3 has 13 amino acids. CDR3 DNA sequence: TGTGCCAGCAGGTCGAGGGATTACAATGAGCAGTTCTTC. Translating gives CASRSRDYNEQFF.

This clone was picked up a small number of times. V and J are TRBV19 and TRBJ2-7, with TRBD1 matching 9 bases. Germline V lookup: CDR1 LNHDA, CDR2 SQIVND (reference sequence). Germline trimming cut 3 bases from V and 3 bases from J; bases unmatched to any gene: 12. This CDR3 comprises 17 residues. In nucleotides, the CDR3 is TGTGCCAGTAGTATCCAGCTGCGGACAGGGGTACTCTACGAGCAGTACTTC. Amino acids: CASSIQLRTGVLYEQYF.

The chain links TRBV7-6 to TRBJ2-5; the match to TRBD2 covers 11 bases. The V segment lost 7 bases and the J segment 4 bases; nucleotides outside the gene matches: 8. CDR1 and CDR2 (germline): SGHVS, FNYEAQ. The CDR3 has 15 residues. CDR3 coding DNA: TGTGCCAGCACCATAGCGGGGGGGAGGGGAGAGACCCAGTACTTC. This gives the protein CASTIAGGRGETQYF.

CDR3 bases: TGTGCCAGCAGCTCATCCGGCGGAGCGGGGGTAGAGACCCAGTACTTC. This sequence encodes CASSSSGGAGVETQYF. The chain uses TRBV7-2 and TRBJ2-5, with 8 nucleotides matching TRBD2. After removal of 4 bases from V and 4 bases from J, the junction contained 11 bases not matched to a gene. Germline-derived CDR1 and CDR2 are SGHTA and FQGNSA. CDR3 length: 16 amino acids.

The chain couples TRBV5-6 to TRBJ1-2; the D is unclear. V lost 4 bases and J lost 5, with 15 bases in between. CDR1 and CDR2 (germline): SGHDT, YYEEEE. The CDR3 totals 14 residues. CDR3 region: CASSPRVGWYGYTF. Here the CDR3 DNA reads TGTGCCAGCAGCCCGAGGGTGGGATGGTATGGCTACACCTTC.

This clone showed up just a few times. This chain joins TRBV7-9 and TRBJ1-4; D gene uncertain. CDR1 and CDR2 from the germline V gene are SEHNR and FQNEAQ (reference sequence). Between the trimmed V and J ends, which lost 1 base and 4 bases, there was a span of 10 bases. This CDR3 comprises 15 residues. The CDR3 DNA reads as TGTGCCAGCAGCTTAGATCCGGGAGTTAATGAAAAACTGTTTTTT. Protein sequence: CASSLDPGVNEKLFF.

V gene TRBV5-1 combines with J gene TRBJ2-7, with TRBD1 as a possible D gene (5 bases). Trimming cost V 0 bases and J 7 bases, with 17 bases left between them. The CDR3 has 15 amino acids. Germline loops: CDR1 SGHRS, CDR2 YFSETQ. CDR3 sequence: CASSLEAQGIGEQYF. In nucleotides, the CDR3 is TGCGCCAGCAGCTTGGAGGCTCAGGGAATCGGTGAGCAGTACTTC. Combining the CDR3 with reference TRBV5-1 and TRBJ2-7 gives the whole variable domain KAGVTQTPRYLIKTRGQQVTLSCSPISGHRSVSWYQQTPGQGLQFLFEYFSETQRNKGNFPGRFSGRQFSNSRSEMNVSTLELGDSALYLCASSLEAQGIGEQYFGPGTRLTVT.

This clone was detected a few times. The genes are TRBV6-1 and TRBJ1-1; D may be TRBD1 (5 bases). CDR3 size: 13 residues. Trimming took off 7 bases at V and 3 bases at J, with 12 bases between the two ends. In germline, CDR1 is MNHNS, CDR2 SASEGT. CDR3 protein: CASTLDTYTEAFF. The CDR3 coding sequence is TGTGCCAGCACCTTGGACACATACACTGAAGCTTTCTTT.

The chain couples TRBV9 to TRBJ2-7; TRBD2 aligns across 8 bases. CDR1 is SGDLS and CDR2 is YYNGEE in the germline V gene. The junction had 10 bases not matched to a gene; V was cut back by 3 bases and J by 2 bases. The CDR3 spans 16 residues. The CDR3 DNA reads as TGTGCCAGCAGCGCAGCAGCGGGGGTCTTGGCCTACGAGCAGTACTTC. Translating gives CASSAAAGVLAYEQYF. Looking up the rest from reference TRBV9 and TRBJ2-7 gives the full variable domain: DSGVTQTPKHLITATGQRVTLRCSPRSGDLSVYWYQQSLDQGLQFLIQYYNGEERAKGNILERFSAQQFPDLHSELNLSSLELGDSALYFCASSAAAGVLAYEQYFGPGTRLTVT.

CDR3 residues: CASSQALQVWVTGELFF. In nucleotides, the CDR3 is TGTGCCAGCAGCCAAGCGTTGCAGGTGTGGGTCACCGGGGAGCTGTTTTTT. The chain carries TRBV14 and TRBJ2-2; D remains ambiguous. V was clipped by 1 base and J by 4 bases, with 16 bases between them. The CDR3 is made up of 17 amino acids. CDR1 SGHDN and CDR2 FVKESK come from the germline V gene.